These 28 T cell receptor beta chains originate from one sample sequenced in a study of shared clonotypes between healthy human individuals. Sequencing used immunoSEQ multiplex PCR; TCRdb keeps in-frame clones, though not all of them. The sample carries roughly 700,000 clones, approximately 79% recorded once. Sample: memory CD4+ T cells sorted from blood. Subset noted: CD45RA-negative fraction. These receptors came from a woman aged 25-40 years in good health.

The chain recombines TRBV30 with TRBJ2-5, with 9 nucleotides matching TRBD2. The germline gives CDR1 GTSNPN, CDR2 SVGIG (reference sequence). The CDR3 sequence is 16 residues long. Trimming cost V 6 bases and J 0 bases; bases outside gene matches: 11. CDR3 DNA: TGTGCCTGCCCCGGGAATCCTAGCGGGAACCAAGAGACCCAGTACTTC. It is translated as CACPGNPSGNQETQYF.

The chain employs TRBV5-1 and TRBJ2-7; 9 bases align to TRBD1. V lost 3 bases to trimming and J lost 4 bases; unmatched junction nucleotides: 5. Germline loops: CDR1 SGHRS, CDR2 YFSETQ. CDR3 length: 14 amino acids. CDR3 sequence (DNA): TGCGCCAGCAGCTGGGGACAGGGCGGTTACGAGCAGTACTTC. Translating gives CASSWGQGGYEQYF.

The CDR3 DNA follows: TGCGCCAGTAGGATTACGGGGAATACCGGGGAGCTGTTTTTT. Protein sequence: CASRITGNTGELFF. The chain uses TRBV5-1 and TRBJ2-2; maybe TRBD2 (5 bases). The CDR3 length is 14 residues. CDR1 SGHRS and CDR2 YFSETQ come from the germline V gene. V was trimmed by 8 bases and J by 5 bases, leaving 16 bases between them.

A single count supports this clone. The CDR3 DNA reads as TGCGCCAGCAGCTTGTTAGTGGGGGGCCAGACATCCTACGAGCAGTACTTC. Its protein is CASSLLVGGQTSYEQYF. The chain carries TRBV5-1 and TRBJ2-7, with D perhaps being TRBD1 or TRBD2 (6 bases each). Per germline, CDR1 SGHRS and CDR2 YFSETQ. This CDR3 has 17 amino acids. The V end lost 1 base, the J end lost 1 base, and 18 bases lay between the germline ends.

The chain combines TRBV2 with TRBJ1-5; D is perhaps TRBD1 (6 bases). V shed 5 bases and J shed 2 bases, with 16 bases lying between them. Germline CDR1 and CDR2: SNHLY and FYNNEI. The CDR3 runs to 16 residues. The CDR3 DNA sequence: TGTGCCAGCAGTTTATCCAGACAGGCCGGCAATCAGCCCCAGCATTTT. Its translation is CASSLSRQAGNQPQHF.

This clone was picked up a small number of times. V usage is TRBV4-2 and J usage is TRBJ1-1; D not resolved. The CDR3 spans 13 residues. V shed 0 bases and J shed 5 bases, with 7 bases lying between them. The germline V gene has CDR1 LGHNA and CDR2 YNFKEQ. Here the CDR3 DNA reads TGTGCCAGCAGCCAAGATTCAGGTACTGAAGCTTTCTTT. This translates into CASSQDSGTEAFF.

On this clone itself: Other DNA sequences of this sample code for an identical CDR3. The chain has TRBV18 and TRBJ2-7, with TRBD2 matching over 13 bases. The V gene's germline CDR1 is KGHSH and CDR2 LQKENI. The CDR3 has 15 amino acids. V shed 3 bases, J shed 4 bases, and the junction held 3 bases outside the gene matches. The CDR3 protein is CASSPGLAGAYEQYF. DNA of the CDR3: TGTGCCAGCTCACCTGGACTAGCGGGAGCTTACGAGCAGTACTTC.

The chain joins TRBV5-1 to TRBJ2-5; TRBD1 is a possible D gene (5 bases). Germline CDR1 and CDR2: SGHRS and YFSETQ. The CDR3 runs 14 residues. Deletions cut 0 bases from V and 5 bases from J, with 11 bases between. In DNA, the CDR3 is TGCGCCAGCAGCTTGGACAGGTCCGGGGAGACCCAGTACTTC. It codes for CASSLDRSGETQYF.

About this clone itself: Other nucleotide sequences from this sample produce the same CDR3. The V gene is TRBV19, the J gene TRBJ2-7, with TRBD1 identical over 10 bases. CDR3 size: 14 residues. V was pared by 4 bases and J by 3 bases, with 3 bases of the junction left unmatched. Per germline, CDR1 LNHDA and CDR2 SQIVND (reference sequence). The CDR3 sequence: CASSTGQGVYEQYF. For the CDR3, the DNA is TGTGCCAGTAGTACCGGACAGGGGGTCTACGAGCAGTACTTC.

The chain has TRBV2 and TRBJ1-1; tentatively, D is TRBD1 (5 bases). Trimming stripped 8 bases from V and 6 bases from J, with 13 bases between. Germline V gives CDR1 SNHLY, CDR2 FYNNEI. The CDR3 loop spans 12 amino acids. The CDR3: CASRGEASEAFF. In DNA form, the CDR3 reads TGTGCCAGCCGGGGGGAAGCATCTGAAGCTTTCTTT.

The CDR3 here is CAISQIAGGGREQFF. The CDR3, as DNA: TGTGCCATCAGCCAGATAGCGGGAGGTGGGCGCGAGCAGTTCTTC. V usage is TRBV10-3 and J usage is TRBJ2-1; TRBD2 agrees at 10 bases. The length of the CDR3 is 15 residues. Trimming removed 6 bases from V and 10 bases from J; junction bases left unmatched: 12. Germline values: CDR1 ENHRY, CDR2 SYGVKD.

This chain joins TRBV5-4 and TRBJ2-1; D gene uncertain. The CDR3 loop spans 15 amino acids. The V and J ends lost 2 bases and 6 bases respectively, with 15 bases between them. The germline CDR1 and CDR2 sequences are SGHNT and YYREEE (reference sequence). CDR3 sequence reads: CASSFPDAVSNEQFF. The DNA of the CDR3 is TGTGCCAGCAGCTTTCCCGACGCGGTGAGCAATGAGCAGTTCTTC.

Regarding this clone: The same CDR3 arises from other DNA sequences in this sample as well. The rearrangement links TRBV29-1 to TRBJ2-5; 9 positions match TRBD1. The CDR3 is 12 residues long. V lost 6 bases, J lost 3 bases, and 2 bases stayed unmatched. Germline CDR1 reads SQVTM; CDR2 reads ANQGSEA. DNA of the CDR3: TGCAGCGTCCGGACAGGGGAAGAGACCCAGTACTTC. Translation gives CSVRTGEETQYF.

This rearrangement joins TRBV7-8 to TRBJ2-2, with TRBD2 matching 10 bases. This CDR3 contains 16 residues. Germline CDR1 SGHVS, CDR2 FQNEAQ. V shed 5 bases, J shed 7 bases, and the junction held 10 bases outside the gene matches. The CDR3 spells CASSPPGLAYNGELFF. For the CDR3, the DNA is TGTGCCAGCAGCCCTCCGGGACTAGCGTATAACGGGGAGCTGTTTTTT.

This chain uses TRBV5-1 with TRBJ2-7, with 9 bases identical to TRBD1. CDR1 SGHRS and CDR2 YFSETQ come from the germline V gene. The CDR3 totals 16 residues. Germline trimming cut 4 bases from V and 2 bases from J; bases unmatched to any gene: 10. The CDR3 spells CASSPRPGQGTYEQYF. CDR3 sequence (DNA): TGCGCCAGCAGCCCGAGGCCGGGACAGGGAACCTACGAGCAGTACTTC.

CDR3: CASSPGDRAGEQFF. CDR3 in DNA: TGCGCCAGCAGCCCGGGGGACAGGGCGGGCGAGCAGTTCTTC. The rearrangement uses TRBV5-1 and TRBJ2-1, with 9 positions matching TRBD1. Germline CDR1 is SGHRS and CDR2 is YFSETQ. This CDR3 has 14 amino acids. V shed 4 bases and J 10 bases; nucleotides not matched to a gene: 9.

The chain uses TRBV7-9 and TRBJ2-7; D ambiguous. The germline gives CDR1 SEHNR, CDR2 FQNEAQ (reference sequence). The CDR3 length is 11 residues. The V end lost 4 bases, the J end lost 3 bases, and 4 bases lay between the germline ends. This CDR3 is CASSSIYEQYF. CDR3 in DNA: TGTGCCAGCAGCTCCATCTACGAGCAGTACTTC.

This rearrangement joins TRBV6-5 to TRBJ1-4; D may be TRBD1 (6 bases). Trimming cost V 0 bases and J 5 bases, with 10 bases left between them. Germline V CDR1 and CDR2: MNHEY, SVGAGI. This CDR3 region has 15 residues. The CDR3 sequence is CASSYSMDRNEKLFF. In DNA, the CDR3 is TGTGCCAGCAGTTACTCAATGGACAGAAATGAAAAACTGTTTTTT.

The chain recombines TRBV18 with TRBJ2-7; D is unresolved. V dropped 3 bases and J dropped 3 bases, with 12 bases sitting between them. Germline CDR1 and CDR2: KGHSH and LQKENI. This CDR3 is 14 amino acids long. CDR3 loop: CASSPGPTGYEQYF. The CDR3, as DNA: TGTGCCAGCTCACCCGGACCTACTGGCTACGAGCAGTACTTC. The whole variable domain, remainder taken from reference TRBV18 and TRBJ2-7, is NAGVMQNPRHLVRRRGQEARLRCSPMKGHSHVYWYRQLPEEGLKFMVYLQKENIIDESGMPKERFSAEFPKEGPSILRIQQVVRGDSAAYFCASSPGPTGYEQYFGPGTRLTVT.

This rearrangement joins TRBV14 to TRBJ2-5; D unclear. CDR3 length: 13 amino acids. V was cut by 2 bases and J by 4 bases, with 8 bases left in between. The germline CDR1 and CDR2 sequences are SGHDN and FVKESK. CDR3 DNA sequence: TGTGCCAGCAGCCAAAACAGAGGAGAGACCCAGTACTTC. It codes for CASSQNRGETQYF. The complete variable domain, with remaining parts taken from reference TRBV14 and TRBJ2-5, reads EAGVTQFPSHSVIEKGQTVTLRCDPISGHDNLYWYRRVMGKEIKFLLHFVKESKQDESGMPNNRFLAERTGGTYSTLKVQPAELEDSGVYFCASSQNRGETQYFGPGTRLLVL.

The chain recombines TRBV6-1 with TRBJ1-5; tentative D call: TRBD1 (5 bases). CDR3 length: 15 residues. Germline CDR1 is MNHNS and CDR2 is SASEGT. V was cut by 8 bases and J by 3 bases, with 17 bases left in between. The CDR3 DNA sequence: TGTGCCAGCGCGGGAGGGAGGGGTAACAATCAGCCCCAGCATTTT. This gives the protein CASAGGRGNNQPQHF.

This clone has only a few counts. V is TRBV6-1 and J is TRBJ1-3; D is uncertain. CDR1 and CDR2 from the germline V gene are MNHNS and SASEGT. The V end lost 6 bases, the J end lost 3 bases, and 12 bases lay between the germline ends. This CDR3 is built from 14 residues. The CDR3: CASSGATGGNTIYF. The CDR3 nucleotides read TGTGCCAGCAGCGGCGCGACGGGTGGAAACACCATATATTTT.

This clone occurred a few times. The rearrangement joins TRBV4-2 to TRBJ2-1, with 12 positions matching TRBD2. With V trimmed by 0 bases and J by 6 bases, 12 bases remained unmatched. CDR3 length: 19 amino acids. CDR1 is LGHNA and CDR2 is YNFKEQ in the germline V gene. CDR3 in amino acids: CASSQEGGLAGGRRNEQFF. The CDR3 coding sequence is TGTGCCAGCAGCCAAGAGGGTGGGCTAGCGGGAGGGAGGCGCAATGAGCAGTTCTTC.

This clone was detected only once. This likely traces to a read error, being one base from a far larger clone. The rearrangement joins TRBV6-6 to TRBJ2-7, with D possibly being TRBD1 (6 bases). V dropped 6 bases and J dropped 1 base, with 10 bases sitting between them. The germline CDR1 and CDR2 sequences are MNHNY and SVGAGI (reference sequence). The CDR3 has 13 residues. Here the CDR3 reads CASSLQGSYEQYF. In DNA form, the CDR3 reads TGTGCCAGCAGCTTACAGGGTTCCTACGAGCAGTACTTC.

The rearrangement uses TRBV29-1 and TRBJ2-1; 7 bases fit TRBD1. This CDR3 region has 11 residues. Per the germline V gene, CDR1 is SQVTM and CDR2 is ANQGSEA. J was trimmed by 9 bases and V by 8 bases; bases with no gene match: 7. The CDR3 DNA reads as TGCAGCTCAAGGGGGCGTAGTGAGCAGTTCTTC. As protein: CSSRGRSEQFF.

The chain has TRBV6-5 and TRBJ2-3; D ambiguous. V lost 0 bases, J lost 0 bases, and 10 bases lay in between. Germline V CDR1 and CDR2: MNHEY, SVGAGI. The CDR3 length is 16 residues. The CDR3 DNA follows: TGTGCCAGCAGTTACTCGATAGCAGCTAGCACAGATACGCAGTATTTT. The encoded protein is CASSYSIAASTDTQYF.

V gene TRBV19 combines with J gene TRBJ1-1; weak D call: TRBD1 (6 bases). The CDR3 spans 14 residues. Germline values: CDR1 LNHDA, CDR2 SQIVND (reference sequence). V shed 5 bases and J shed 4 bases, with 14 bases lying between them. DNA for the CDR3: TGTGCCAGTAGTCAAAGACAGGAGGGCACTGAAGCTTTCTTT. Protein product: CASSQRQEGTEAFF.

This rearrangement joins TRBV7-7 to TRBJ2-7; 9 bases match TRBD2. With 3 bases clipped from V and 3 bases from J, the junction kept 6 bases outside the gene matches. This CDR3 comprises 15 residues. The germline gives CDR1 SSHAT, CDR2 FNYEAQ (reference sequence). The DNA for the CDR3 is TGTGCCAGCAGCTTGGGTAGCGGGAGTATCTACGAGCAGTACTTC. It codes for CASSLGSGSIYEQYF.